This T cell receptor (beta chain) was observed in a study of identical twins. The cDNA had a unique molecular identifier and a template-switch universal primer site. One entry per CDR3 protein results from TCRdb running MiXCR on the 5' RACE reads. The repertoire holds around 670,000 distinct CDR3 sequences, with over 5% as singletons. Worth noting for this clonotype: Its antigen is not identified.

Study-wide points: Clonotypes of the beta chain that were abundant in cord blood carried fewer insertions (memory repertoires showed none). Where out-of-frame alpha sequences were twin-shared, they showed excess low generation probability.

Trimming removed 5 bases at V and 8 bases at J, with 12 bases between. This CDR3 is built from 13 residues. Germline V gene sequence: CDR1 WSHSY, CDR2 SAAADI. V usage is TRBV10-2 and J usage is TRBJ1-4; the D is unclear. Sequenced sample: naive T cells sorted from blood. This sequence originates from a man aged 18 to 29 in good health. CDR3 in DNA: TGCGCCAGCAGTATCGGCCTCGGCGAAAAACTGTTTTTT. Protein product: CASSIGLGEKLFF.